Shown below are 28 T cell receptor beta chains from a single sample sequenced in a study of cytomegalovirus exposure and HLA in healthy donors. PCR was performed using 60 Vbeta and 13 Jbeta primers. Measured with immunoSEQ multiplex PCR; TCRdb has only the in-frame clones, and not every one. The sample includes about 160,000 clones, roughly four fifths of them seen just once. The sample consisted of PBMCs. Receptor source: a woman between 45 and 65 years old in good health and CMV-seropositive.

The V gene is TRBV27, the J gene TRBJ2-2, with TRBD1 identical over 8 bases. CDR3 length: 17 amino acids. Germline lookup yields CDR1 MNHEY and CDR2 SMNVEV (reference sequence). J lost 2 bases, V lost 2 bases, and 7 bases had no gene match. The CDR3 coding sequence is TGTGCCAGCAGTTTAGGGACAGGACGACCCAACACCGGGGAGCTGTTTTTT. Its translation is CASSLGTGRPNTGELFF.

This chain links TRBV5-1 with TRBJ1-1; D gene uncertain. The CDR3 spans 14 residues. CDR1 and CDR2 from the germline V gene are SGHRS and YFSETQ. Trimming cost V 4 bases and J 1 base, with 11 bases left between them. Here the CDR3 DNA reads TGCGCCAGCAGCAGAGGCTTAGGGAACACTGAAGCTTTCTTT. The encoded protein is CASSRGLGNTEAFF. The full variable domain, with the rest looked up from reference TRBV5-1 and TRBJ1-1, is KAGVTQTPRYLIKTRGQQVTLSCSPISGHRSVSWYQQTPGQGLQFLFEYFSETQRNKGNFPGRFSGRQFSNSRSEMNVSTLELGDSALYLCASSRGLGNTEAFFGQGTRLTVV.

V gene TRBV2 combines with J gene TRBJ1-1, with D possibly matching TRBD1 (5 bases). Trimming removed 2 bases at V and 6 bases at J, with 16 bases between. The germline V gene has CDR1 SNHLY and CDR2 FYNNEI. The CDR3 consists of 15 residues. This CDR3 reads CASSENLGQTSEAFF. The CDR3 DNA is TGTGCCAGCAGTGAAAACCTCGGACAAACGTCTGAAGCTTTCTTT. The full variable domain, in which reference TRBV2 and TRBJ1-1 provide the parts outside the CDR3, is EPEVTQTPSHQVTQMGQEVILRCVPISNHLYFYWYRQILGQKVEFLVSFYNNEISEKSEIFDDQFSVERPDGSNFTLKIRSTKLEDSAMYFCASSENLGQTSEAFFGQGTRLTVV.

This rearrangement joins TRBV19 to TRBJ1-2, with 7 bases lining up with TRBD1. The CDR3 has 15 amino acids. Per germline, CDR1 LNHDA and CDR2 SQIVND (reference sequence). The trim removed 3 bases at V and 3 bases at J, leaving 7 bases unmatched. The CDR3 spells CASSIKAGGDYGYTF. CDR3 nucleotide sequence: TGTGCCAGTAGTATCAAGGCAGGGGGAGACTATGGCTACACCTTC.

This clone has just a few counts. The CDR3, as DNA: TGTGCCAGCAGTGAAGCTTGGGCCTCAAGTGCCTTTCCCTACGAGCAGTACTTC. Translated, it gives CASSEAWASSAFPYEQYF. This chain links TRBV6-1 with TRBJ2-5; no firm D call. The DNA end lines up better with TRBJ2-7; the J call may be wrong. Germline V gene sequence: CDR1 MNHNS, CDR2 SASEGT. This CDR3 region has 18 residues.

This sequence joins TRBV25-1 and TRBJ1-4; tentative D call: TRBD1 (5 bases). Germline CDR1 MGHDK, CDR2 SYGVNS. This CDR3 spans 14 amino acids. Trimming shortened V by 0 bases and J by 7 bases, and 9 bases separated the two germline ends. CDR3 protein: CASSEYLDTEKLFF. The CDR3 DNA reads as TGTGCCAGCAGTGAATACTTGGACACTGAAAAACTGTTTTTT.

The V call is TRBV27, the J call TRBJ2-5, with unresolved D. The CDR3 has 12 residues. Germline CDR1 and CDR2: MNHEY and SMNVEV (reference sequence). V dropped 3 bases and J dropped 5 bases, with 7 bases sitting between them. In DNA form, the CDR3 reads TGTGCCAGCAGTTTCCACGGGGAGACCCAGTACTTC. This translates into CASSFHGETQYF.

This rearrangement joins TRBV27 to TRBJ2-7; D is unresolved. CDR1 is MNHEY and CDR2 is SMNVEV in the germline V gene (reference sequence). There are 13 residues in the CDR3. Trimming took off 5 bases at V and 2 bases at J, with 10 bases between the two ends. The CDR3 coding sequence is TGTGCCAGCAGTATTGGCAGGACCTACGAGCAGTACTTC. Its protein is CASSIGRTYEQYF.

This chain uses TRBV29-1 with TRBJ2-3, with 8 bases that match TRBD2. J lost 2 bases, V lost 5 bases, and 3 bases had no gene match. The CDR3 is made up of 13 amino acids. The germline CDR1 and CDR2 sequences are SQVTM and ANQGSEA. In DNA, the CDR3 is TGCAGCGTTTCGGGGGGGAACACAGATACGCAGTATTTT. It specifies CSVSGGNTDTQYF.

The rearrangement uses TRBV6-1 and TRBJ1-1; TRBD1 might be the D (5 bases). Looked up from germline, CDR1 is MNHNS and CDR2 is SASEGT. V dropped 6 bases and J dropped 0 bases, with 11 bases sitting between them. The CDR3 covers 14 residues. In nucleotides, the CDR3 is TGTGCCAGCAGCATACAGGACATGAACACTGAAGCTTTCTTT. Its protein is CASSIQDMNTEAFF.

Points on this clone: This same CDR3 is encoded by further DNA sequences in the sample. This sequence joins TRBV5-1 and TRBJ1-1; 7 bases line up with TRBD1. The V gene's germline CDR1 is SGHRS and CDR2 YFSETQ. The CDR3 extends over 14 amino acids. J lost 3 bases, V lost 0 bases, and 2 bases had no gene match. The CDR3: CASSLGTGDTEAFF. The CDR3 nucleotides read TGCGCCAGCAGCTTGGGGACAGGAGACACTGAAGCTTTCTTT.

This clone has more than one count but fewer than ten. The rearrangement uses TRBV9 and TRBJ2-3, with TRBD2 matching over 8 bases. This CDR3 spans 17 amino acids. Losses at the gene ends were 0 bases for V and 3 bases for J; bases not matched to a gene: 9. Germline V gene sequence: CDR1 SGDLS, CDR2 YYNGEE. CDR3 loop: CASSVASVRGVTDTQYF. CDR3 sequence (DNA): TGTGCCAGCAGCGTAGCTTCTGTGCGGGGGGTTACAGATACGCAGTATTTT.

The DNA for the CDR3 is TGTGCCAGCTCACCATATGGACAGGCCAGGGGTGAGCAGTTCTTC. This codes for CASSPYGQARGEQFF. This chain uses TRBV18 with TRBJ2-1, with 7 bases fitting TRBD1. Germline loops: CDR1 KGHSH, CDR2 LQKENI. The trim removed 2 bases at V and 9 bases at J, leaving 10 bases unmatched. This CDR3 spans 15 amino acids.

The CDR3: CASSEVGTGNGYTF. The CDR3 DNA reads as TGTGCCAGCAGTGAAGTGGGTACAGGGAATGGCTACACCTTC. The chain joins TRBV25-1 to TRBJ1-2, with TRBD1 as a possible D gene (6 bases). The V gene lost 2 bases and the J gene lost 6 bases, with 13 bases spanning the gap. Germline V gene data show CDR1 as MGHDK and CDR2 as SYGVNS. This CDR3 comprises 14 residues.

The genes are TRBV9 and TRBJ1-3; no definite D call. The germline CDR1 and CDR2 sequences are SGDLS and YYNGEE. V was trimmed by 2 bases and J by 0 bases, leaving 12 bases between them. CDR3 size: 16 residues. This chain's CDR3 is CASSVGSRSSGNTIYF. Here the CDR3 DNA reads TGTGCCAGCAGCGTGGGTTCCCGGAGCTCTGGAAACACCATATATTTT.

The chain uses TRBV30 and TRBJ1-4, with 7 bases lining up with TRBD1. The ends lost 2 bases at V and 8 bases at J; junction bases unmatched: 11. Germline values: CDR1 GTSNPN, CDR2 SVGIG (reference sequence). The length of the CDR3 is 15 residues. CDR3 residues: CAWSKIRQGGEKLFF. For the CDR3, the DNA is TGTGCCTGGAGTAAAATACGACAGGGTGGAGAAAAACTGTTTTTT.

This chain joins TRBV20-1 and TRBJ1-2; D might be TRBD1 (6 bases). The germline V gene encodes CDR1 DFQATT and CDR2 SNEGSKA (reference sequence). The CDR3 length is 11 residues. CDR3 bases: TGCAGCTCGGGGACAACTTATGGCTACACCTTC. Translated, it gives CSSGTTYGYTF.

The V call is TRBV11-2, the J call TRBJ2-5; D remains ambiguous. The length of the CDR3 is 11 residues. The ends were cut back, 5 bases at V and 5 bases at J, with 6 bases in the middle. Germline CDR1 reads SGHAT; CDR2 reads FQNNGV. The CDR3 DNA is TGTGCCAGCAGCGTCCGGGAGACCCAGTACTTC. Translated: CASSVRETQYF.

A few counts support this clone. This chain links TRBV6-1 with TRBJ2-7; no clear D gene. The CDR3 consists of 13 residues. Trimming removed 4 bases at V and 8 bases at J, with 15 bases between. Per the germline V gene, CDR1 is MNHNS and CDR2 is SASEGT. The CDR3 region has the DNA TGTGCCAGCAGTGCCACCCGGGTGTCAAAGCAGTACTTC. Translation: CASSATRVSKQYF.

The chain carries TRBV7-4 and TRBJ1-3; the D gene is possibly TRBD1 (6 bases). The germline CDR1 and CDR2 sequences are SGHVT and SQSDAQ. This CDR3 spans 14 amino acids. V gave up 8 bases and J gave up 0 bases, with 11 bases separating them. The CDR3 DNA is TGTGCCAGCCGTACAGGGATCTCTGGAAACACCATATATTTT. It encodes CASRTGISGNTIYF.

CDR3 DNA sequence: TGTGCCAGCAGTGAATACTGGGACAGGGCCTCACCCCTCCACTTT. It specifies CASSEYWDRASPLHF. The chain uses TRBV6-1 and TRBJ1-6, with 9 bases that match TRBD1. This CDR3 region has 15 residues. V shed 2 bases, J shed 10 bases, and the junction held 6 bases outside the gene matches. The germline gives CDR1 MNHNS, CDR2 SASEGT.

The V gene is TRBV29-1, the J gene TRBJ1-1; D unresolved. The ends were cut back, 7 bases at V and 8 bases at J, with 17 bases in the middle. This CDR3 has 12 amino acids. The V gene's germline CDR1 is SQVTM and CDR2 ANQGSEA. The CDR3 spells CSGLVRRAEAFF. Here the CDR3 DNA reads TGCAGCGGACTGGTCAGGCGGGCCGAAGCTTTCTTT.

This clone has only one observation. The chain recombines TRBV2 with TRBJ1-1, with a possible D match to TRBD1 (6 bases). V lost 7 bases to trimming and J lost 0 bases, with 15 bases between them. This CDR3 has 15 residues. CDR1 SNHLY and CDR2 FYNNEI come from the germline V gene. The DNA of the CDR3 is TGTGCCAGCACACCGACAGGCGATTTGAACACTGAAGCTTTCTTT. Protein: CASTPTGDLNTEAFF.

As concerns this clone: One end of the junction is discordant with germline, which a read error may explain. The chain combines TRBV7-9 with TRBJ1-2, with D possibly TRBD1 on 6 matching bases. Germline CDR1 is SEHNR and CDR2 is FQNEAQ (reference sequence). The CDR3 loop spans 16 amino acids. The CDR3 reads CSSSLDSLRGSRGYTF. The CDR3 region has the DNA TGTTCCAGCAGCTTAGATTCCCTGAGGGGGAGTCGTGGCTACACCTTC.

The count of this clone is one. The chain employs TRBV5-1 and TRBJ1-1, with D perhaps matching TRBD1 (6 bases). The CDR3 has 13 amino acids. V lost 2 bases and J 6 bases, leaving 11 bases between the germline ends. CDR1 SGHRS and CDR2 YFSETQ come from the germline V gene. This CDR3 reads CASSLTGSAEAFF. The CDR3 coding sequence is TGCGCCAGCAGCTTAACAGGGAGCGCTGAAGCTTTCTTT.

The rearrangement uses TRBV6-5 and TRBJ2-5; 8 nucleotides align to TRBD1. Matching the DNA end better, TRBJ2-7 makes the J call doubtful. Germline V lookup: CDR1 MNHEY, CDR2 SVGAGI. The CDR3 contains 16 residues. CDR3 coding DNA: TGTGCCAGCAGTTACTCGCGCCGGACAGGGAAACACGAGCAGTACTTC. Its protein product is CASSYSRRTGKHEQYF.

This chain connects TRBV14 to TRBJ2-3, with D possibly TRBD2 on 5 matching bases. The CDR3 sequence is 15 residues long. Germline loops: CDR1 SGHDN, CDR2 FVKESK. Trimming pared 5 bases from V and 1 base from J, leaving 13 bases between. CDR3 nucleotides: TGTGCCAGCAGCTTCACTACAGCGGGCACAGATACGCAGTATTTT. It encodes CASSFTTAGTDTQYF.

This clone was counted only a few times. The V and J genes are TRBV25-1 and TRBJ1-1; perhaps TRBD1 as D (6 bases). V gave up 5 bases and J gave up 4 bases, with 11 bases separating them. Germline V gene lookup returns CDR1 MGHDK and CDR2 SYGVNS. The CDR3 extends over 13 amino acids. For the CDR3, the DNA is TGTGCCAGCAGTTTGACAGGTGGCACTGAAGCTTTCTTT. Its protein is CASSLTGGTEAFF.